This T cell receptor (beta chain) is drawn from a study of blood T cells in healthy people across ages (dated by TCRdb to between 2015 and 2016). Regarding the complete study: In model experiments, roughly one uniquely barcoded TCR beta cDNA molecule per two T cells was captured by template switching. Using the same blood draw, the study looked at two additional independent replicas of 1 million unique cDNA reads for two donors, one aged 18 to 30 and the other aged 80 or older. The donors were split into four age groups: young (average about 15 years), middle-aged (over 35), aged (over 55) and long-lived (roughly 77). Using deep sequencing normalized with unique cDNA molecular identifiers, the study measured how TCR beta repertoire diversity changes with age.

The library came from 5' RACE. Instrument used: Illumina HiSeq 2500. A second PCR of roughly 6 to 11 cycles was run with a J-beta primer mix and a sample-barcoded 5' primer. A template-switch 5' adaptor carrying 12 random nucleotides introduced a unique molecular identifier onto each TCR beta cDNA molecule. Each sample yielded at least 2.5 million CDR3-containing paired-end reads. First-strand cDNA synthesis was performed from all RNA using the Mint cDNA synthesis kit, with priming by a TRBC-specific oligonucleotide. After uracil-DNA glycosylase treatment, a first 18-cycle PCR used universal primers M1SS and BC2_uni_R on all cDNA. In the paper's pipeline: Each sample was normalized by randomly selecting 1 million high-quality reads, each carrying a distinct molecular identifier. Reads sharing molecular identifiers were discarded rather than binned into consensus sequences. MiTCR, set to a Q25 quality threshold and the strictest error-elimination algorithm, was used for CDR3 identification, clonotype clustering and error correction. Lower-bound total TCR beta diversity was estimated with a nonparametric unseen species model using Euler transformation. TCRdb reran the public reads through fastp at Q25 and MiXCR, keeping productive beta chains. Identical CDR3 proteins give one entry, which carries the most common genes and DNA. It is TCRdb's table, rather than the study itself, that gives the V and J calls and clone size. In all, the sample holds 600,000 to 850,000 distinct CDR3 sequences, and roughly 25% of those were seen once. The ten largest account for 9.4% of the sample.

In the case of this clonotype: Its antigen is still unknown. No quality values exist for individual bases; no much larger clone is one base distant.

Based on the germline V gene (reference sequence), the CDR1 and CDR2 sequences are MNHNY and SVGAGI. Unmatched junction bases come to 9, with V trimmed by 6 bases and J by 3 bases. The CDR3, cysteine through phenylalanine, is 16 amino acids long. The only DNA kept is the CDR3, 48 bases in frame from the first base. Donors were about 36 systemically healthy Caucasian individuals from Russia aged roughly 6 to 90 years. Each donor gave about 9.7 milliliters of peripheral blood, drawn into EDTA-treated Vacutainer tubes. Ficoll-Paque density-gradient centrifugation was used to isolate PBMCs, with at least 6 million per sample. Total RNA was extracted from PBMCs with Trizol reagent, with at least 5.5 micrograms obtained per sample. Naive CD45RAhigh/CD27high T cell percentages were measured by flow cytometry on a PBMC aliquot from every donor. Results the study describes overall, beyond this receptor: There was a strong correlation between observed TCR beta diversity and the percentage of naive T cells measured by flow cytometry. Observed TCR beta diversity per million T cells fell roughly linearly with age, and a significant reduction was already apparent by age around 40. Compared with the aged group, the long-lived group had more naive CD4+ T cells, fewer expanded clones and increased TCR diversity, a pattern suggesting age selection. Bulk unsorted PBMC profiling prevented conclusive comparison of naive and antigen-experienced compartments. Estimates of total diversity based on one million sequenced T cells were regarded as lower bounds and as underestimates. Donor CMV infection status was unknown, potentially confounding age-related changes in expanded clonotypes.

This sample was shared with a second study, whose subject was T cells of mothers and their children. Per the second study: Nine systemically healthy Caucasian individuals, comprising three mothers and their six children, were included as donors. cDNA synthesis used all of the extracted RNA, with roughly 1.5 ug of RNA in each 15 ul reaction. Sample barcodes and 2-4 random nucleotides were added via the M1S primer in the second PCR. Over 8 million TCR beta CDR3 reads were obtained for each mother, and about 3 million reads were obtained for each child. In both related and unrelated pairs, thymic selection shapes the output of TCR recombination in a similar way, with inherited differences having only a minor effect. Normalized repertoire overlap was always found to be slightly, but never significantly, higher in related mother-child pairs than in unrelated mother-child pairs. No persistent microchimeric T cell clones were detected, at a sensitivity of roughly 96 clones per million clonotypes. The study used deep NGS to compare TCR beta repertoires of mothers and children, seeking features distinguishing related mother-child pairs from unrelated individuals. Mothers averaged roughly 40 +/- 4 years of age and children averaged roughly 10 +/- 4 years. After adapter ligation was performed with NEBNext reagents, the libraries were sequenced on an Illumina HiSeq 2000 with 100+100 nt paired-end reads. Mother and child libraries were prepared a month apart and sequenced in separate runs to prevent cross-contamination. Between roughly 450,000 and 2,000,000 distinct TCR beta clonotypes were identified per donor. Naive TCR beta clonotypes were estimated from low-frequency clonotypes matched to each donor's FACS-determined naive share, without sorting.

This receptor was identified in a boy between 5 and 17 years old in good health. The V and J segments used are TRBV6-6 and TRBJ1-4; 8 middle bases align to TRBD1. The sequencing sample was made of blood. The nucleotides are TGTGCCAGCAGCCCTAGTGGACAGGGTTCTAATGAAAAACTGTTTTTT. Translated, this is CASSPSGQGSNEKLFF.